The 15 T cell receptor beta chains given below trace back to one sample, sequenced in a study of blood T cells in healthy people across ages. The second PCR ran about 6 to 12 cycles with a sample-barcoded 5' primer and J-beta primers. In TCRdb, the 5' RACE reads were re-called with MiXCR into one record per CDR3 protein. The table shows about 1.8 million distinct CDR3 sequences, with about 49% occurring only once. The sequenced material came from blood. All receptors come from a woman aged 40 to 50 in good health.

Only a few counts were recorded for this clonotype. This sequence joins TRBV5-1 and TRBJ2-3; TRBD2 aligns across 7 bases. Germline lookup yields CDR1 SGHRS and CDR2 YFSETQ. The length of the CDR3 is 16 residues. V shed 0 bases and J 1 base; nucleotides not matched to a gene: 5. CDR3 DNA: TGCGCCAGCAGCTTGGCCGAGCGGGGAGGCACAGATACGCAGTATTTT. This translates into CASSLAERGGTDTQYF.

The J gene is TRBJ1-4, the V gene TRBV15; D unresolved. Trimming pared 0 bases from V and 2 bases from J, leaving 7 bases between. This CDR3 is built from 15 residues. CDR1 is LNHNV, CDR2 YYDKDF, per germline (reference sequence). CDR3 loop: CATSRDPGTNEKLFF. The CDR3 DNA is TGTGCCACCAGCAGAGACCCTGGGACTAATGAAAAACTGTTTTTT. Full variable domain (missing parts from reference TRBV15 and TRBJ1-4): DAMVIQNPRYQVTQFGKPVTLSCSQTLNHNVMYWYQQKSSQAPKLLFHYYDKDFNNEADTPDNFQSRRPNTSFCFLDIRSPGLGDTAMYLCATSRDPGTNEKLFFGSGTQLSVL.

The gene calls are TRBV7-2 and TRBJ2-4; D gene ambiguous. The V gene's germline CDR1 is SGHTA and CDR2 FQGNSA. The CDR3 consists of 12 residues. V shed 3 bases and J shed 9 bases, with 9 bases lying between them. Here the CDR3 DNA reads TGTGCCAGCAGCTTCGGTGGTGGCATTCAGTACTTC. Translation gives CASSFGGGIQYF.

This clonotype turned up a few times. This chain connects TRBV7-2 to TRBJ2-1; 12 bases line up with TRBD2. Unmatched junction bases numbered 11, after V lost 5 bases and J lost 6 bases. The CDR3 has 17 amino acids. Germline V gene data show CDR1 as SGHTA and CDR2 as FQGNSA. In nucleotides, the CDR3 is TGTGCCAGCAGCATAGGACTAGCGGGGAGAAATGGCAATGAGCAGTTCTTC. Its protein product is CASSIGLAGRNGNEQFF.

The J gene is TRBJ2-1, the V gene TRBV27; 14 bases align to TRBD2. The CDR3 has 17 amino acids. Germline V lookup: CDR1 MNHEY, CDR2 SMNVEV (reference sequence). Germline trimming cut 8 bases from V and 7 bases from J; bases unmatched to any gene: 13. As DNA, the CDR3 is TGTGCCAGCCGTGGGACTAGCGGGGGAAGGGTGTATAATGAGCAGTTCTTC. It codes for CASRGTSGGRVYNEQFF.

V is TRBV7-9 and J is TRBJ1-2; no clear D. In germline, CDR1 is SEHNR, CDR2 FQNEAQ (reference sequence). The CDR3 is 14 residues long. V was clipped by 5 bases and J by 3 bases, with 13 bases between them. CDR3 sequence reads: CASSPIGRDYGYTF. The DNA of the CDR3 is TGTGCCAGCAGCCCTATCGGAAGGGACTATGGCTACACCTTC.

This clonotype was detected many times. The CDR3 reads CASSLTSAETQYF. The CDR3 coding sequence is TGTGCCAGCAGTTTGACTAGCGCGGAGACCCAGTACTTC. The rearrangement uses TRBV12-3 or TRBV12-4 and TRBJ2-5, with TRBD2 identical over 8 bases. V lost 3 bases and J lost 5; bases outside the gene matches: 2. The CDR3 runs 13 residues.

The chain is built from TRBV6-5 and TRBJ2-3; 7 bases are a match to TRBD1. The CDR3 is made up of 15 amino acids. CDR1 and CDR2 from the germline V gene are MNHEY and SVGAGI. J lost 1 base, V lost 7 bases, and 8 bases had no gene match. The CDR3 nucleotides are TGTGCCAGCAATGCCGGGACAGCGGGCACAGATACGCAGTATTTT. This encodes CASNAGTAGTDTQYF.

The CDR3 nucleotides read TGCAGTATAAATCGGGCGGATACGCAGTATTTT. Its translation: CSINRADTQYF. The chain recombines TRBV29-1 with TRBJ2-3; D remains unclear. The V gene's germline CDR1 is SQVTM and CDR2 ANQGSEA. The CDR3 is 11 residues long.

This clonotype was seen a few times. The chain combines TRBV12-3 or TRBV12-4 with TRBJ2-4; 9 positions agree with TRBD1. Trimming cost V 5 bases and J 0 bases; bases outside gene matches: 8. The CDR3 has 17 residues. The CDR3 region has the DNA TGTGCCAGCAGTCCAATGGGACAGGGACTAGCCAAAAACATTCAGTACTTC. Translating it yields CASSPMGQGLAKNIQYF.

The rearrangement uses TRBV6-5 and TRBJ2-2, with D tentatively TRBD2 (5 bases). Germline V CDR1 and CDR2: MNHEY, SVGAGI. CDR3 size: 16 residues. V was trimmed by 0 bases and J by 2 bases, leaving 10 bases between them. CDR3 sequence reads: CASSYSWELNTGELFF. In nucleotides, the CDR3 is TGTGCCAGCAGTTACTCCTGGGAGTTAAACACCGGGGAGCTGTTTTTT.

The chain couples TRBV5-1 to TRBJ2-3, with 12 positions matching TRBD2. This CDR3 comprises 15 residues. J was trimmed by 2 bases and V by 5 bases; bases with no gene match: 3. Germline V lookup: CDR1 SGHRS, CDR2 YFSETQ. CDR3 in DNA: TGCGCCAGCAGACGACTAGCGGGGGCCACAGATACGCAGTATTTT. Protein product: CASRRLAGATDTQYF.

Concerning this clonotype itself: The junction does not match germline at one end; this may be a read error. This rearrangement joins TRBV20-1 to TRBJ1-6, with 7 bases matching TRBD1. Per the germline V gene, CDR1 is DFQATT and CDR2 is SNEGSKA (reference sequence). The CDR3 totals 17 residues. The CDR3 DNA sequence: TGCAGTGCTAGAGATCCGAGGGACAGCTCCTATAATTCACTCCTCCACTTT. Its protein product is CSARDPRDSSYNSLLHF.

This clonotype was observed once. The rearrangement joins TRBV7-9 to TRBJ2-1; 13 bases are shared with TRBD2. The junction had 8 bases not matched to a gene; V was cut back by 3 bases and J by 9 bases. CDR3 length equals 16 residues. Germline lookup yields CDR1 SEHNR and CDR2 FQNEAQ (reference sequence). CDR3 amino acids: CASSFRTSGGLGEQFF. The CDR3 coding sequence is TGTGCCAGCAGCTTCCGGACTAGCGGGGGCTTGGGTGAGCAGTTCTTC.

The V gene is TRBV15, the J gene TRBJ2-7, with D possibly TRBD1 on 5 matching bases. Trimming shortened V by 3 bases and J by 1 base, and 10 bases separated the two germline ends. The CDR3 runs 14 residues. The germline gives CDR1 LNHNV, CDR2 YYDKDF (reference sequence). The CDR3: CATSSQGLSYEQYF. DNA for the CDR3: TGTGCCACCAGCAGTCAGGGCCTGTCCTACGAGCAGTACTTC.